The next 5 T cell receptor beta chains were all read from a single sample in a study of blood T cell repertoires in COVID-19. The repertoire was sequenced with immunoSEQ multiplex PCR; TCRdb's copy has only in-frame clones and lacks some. The table has about 180,000 clones, 88% seen once. Sequenced: peripheral blood. Source of these receptors: a woman between 25 and 40 years old with acute or convalescent COVID-19.

The V gene is TRBV11-2, the J gene TRBJ2-7; 7 bases fit TRBD1. Germline trimming cut 2 bases from V and 0 bases from J; bases unmatched to any gene: 4. Germline CDR1 is SGHAT and CDR2 is FQNNGV. The CDR3 consists of 15 residues. The CDR3 protein is CASSLYRDSSYEQYF. CDR3 DNA sequence: TGTGCCAGCAGCTTATACCGGGACAGCTCCTACGAGCAGTACTTC.

The genes are TRBV2 and TRBJ2-1; D is ambiguous. The CDR3 totals 15 residues. Trimming removed 1 base from V and 2 bases from J, with 9 bases in between. The germline CDR1 and CDR2 sequences are SNHLY and FYNNEI. The CDR3: CASSEEGGTYNEQFF. The CDR3 coding sequence is TGTGCCAGCAGTGAAGAAGGCGGAACCTACAATGAGCAGTTCTTC.

CDR3 amino acids: CASSSTSFYNEQFF. DNA of the CDR3: TGTGCCAGCAGCTCGACTAGTTTCTACAATGAGCAGTTCTTC. The chain recombines TRBV7-2 with TRBJ2-1; tentative D call: TRBD2 (6 bases). V was pared by 4 bases and J by 3 bases, with 10 bases between. The germline gives CDR1 SGHTA, CDR2 FQGNSA. This CDR3 has 14 residues.

In its sample, this clone was seen once. The chain joins TRBV18 to TRBJ2-1; 7 nucleotides line up with TRBD2. The trim removed 6 bases at V and 8 bases at J, leaving 16 bases unmatched. Germline CDR1 is KGHSH and CDR2 is LQKENI. The CDR3 sequence is 16 residues long. CDR3 sequence: CASSRPMSAGADEQFF. CDR3 coding DNA: TGTGCCAGCTCCCGACCAATGTCGGCGGGAGCCGATGAGCAGTTCTTC.

The J gene is TRBJ2-2, the V gene TRBV5-5; the D is unclear. V was trimmed by 6 bases and J by 1 base, leaving 10 bases between them. The CDR3 has 14 amino acids. The germline gives CDR1 SGHKS, CDR2 YYEKEE (reference sequence). As DNA, the CDR3 is TGTGCCAGCACCTACCTCCTGAACACCGGGGAGCTGTTTTTT. Translated: CASTYLLNTGELFF.